What follows are 24 T cell receptor beta chains derived from one specimen sequenced in a study of cytomegalovirus exposure and HLA in healthy donors. It was with 60 Vbeta and 13 Jbeta primers that the PCR ran. Some clones are missing from TCRdb's copy, which holds only in-frame ones; the method was immunoSEQ multiplex PCR. In the table there are 100,000 to 150,000 clones, over 60% of which are singletons. Source material: PBMCs. The receptors stem from a middle-aged woman in good health and CMV-seropositive.

The chain is built from TRBV7-8 and TRBJ2-7, with a weak D call TRBD1 (6 bases). This CDR3 has 12 residues. Trimming took off 10 bases at V and 2 bases at J, with 12 bases between the two ends. Germline lookup yields CDR1 SGHVS and CDR2 FQNEAQ. The CDR3 is CATSRDTYEQYF. In DNA form, the CDR3 reads TGTGCCACCTCTCGGGACACCTACGAGCAGTACTTC. Using reference TRBV7-8 and TRBJ2-7 for the parts outside the CDR3, the full variable domain is GAGVSQSPRYKVAKRGQDVALRCDPISGHVSLFWYQQALGQGPEFLTYFQNEAQLDKSGLPSDRFFAERPEGSVSTLKIQRTQQEDSAVYLCATSRDTYEQYFGPGTRLTVT.

The chain couples TRBV10-3 to TRBJ2-1, with D hard to call. CDR1 ENHRY and CDR2 SYGVKD come from the germline V gene. V was shortened by 5 bases and J by 8 bases, with 10 bases between the two germline ends. CDR3 length equals 12 residues. The chain's CDR3 is CAISLSADEQFF. The CDR3 DNA follows: TGTGCCATCAGTCTAAGCGCGGATGAGCAGTTCTTC.

The genes are TRBV19 and TRBJ1-3; the match to TRBD1 covers 10 bases. Per the germline V gene, CDR1 is LNHDA and CDR2 is SQIVND (reference sequence). There are 16 residues in the CDR3. The trim removed 2 bases at V and 2 bases at J, leaving 3 bases unmatched. Here the CDR3 reads CASSITGTGAGNTIYF. DNA of the CDR3: TGTGCCAGTAGTATAACCGGGACAGGGGCTGGAAACACCATATATTTT.

A single count supports this clone. DNA of the CDR3: TGTGCCACCACGGACAGGGGGCGCGGGGCCAACGTCCTGACTTTC. Residues: CATTDRGRGANVLTF. V gene TRBV28 combines with J gene TRBJ2-6; 11 nucleotides match TRBD1. The CDR3 contains 15 residues. With 10 bases clipped from V and 4 bases from J, the junction kept 6 bases outside the gene matches. The germline CDR1 and CDR2 sequences are MDHEN and SYDVKM.

The chain combines TRBV10-2 with TRBJ2-7, with D maybe TRBD2 (5 bases). The germline gives CDR1 WSHSY, CDR2 SAAADI. V lost 3 bases and J 1 base, leaving 10 bases between the germline ends. The CDR3 is made up of 14 amino acids. The CDR3, as DNA: TGCGCCAGCAGTGAATCCAGCGGATCCTACGAGCAGTACTTC. Translated, it gives CASSESSGSYEQYF.

The chain joins TRBV7-8 to TRBJ1-5, with D possibly matching TRBD1 (5 bases). The CDR3 extends over 14 amino acids. Germline loops: CDR1 SGHVS, CDR2 FQNEAQ. V was trimmed by 2 bases and J by 5 bases, leaving 10 bases between them. DNA of the CDR3: TGTGCCAGCAGCTTACGCAGGGCGGATCAGCCCCAGCATTTT. Protein sequence: CASSLRRADQPQHF.

This clone is a singleton in its sample. V and J are TRBV10-1 and TRBJ2-1; no reliable D call. Deletions cut 5 bases from V and 8 bases from J, with 4 bases between. In germline, CDR1 is WNHNN, CDR2 SYGVQD (reference sequence). The CDR3 sequence is 10 residues long. As DNA, the CDR3 is TGCGCCAGCAGTTCAGATGAGCAGTTCTTC. It yields the protein CASSSDEQFF.

The genes are TRBV16 and TRBJ1-2; 7 nucleotides align to TRBD1. The CDR3 length is 13 residues. V trimming: 4 bases; J trimming: 4 bases; junction bases outside the gene matches: 3. From germline, CDR1 is KGHSY and CDR2 FQNENV. Here the CDR3 reads CASSRQGAYGYTF. Here the CDR3 DNA reads TGTGCCAGCAGCCGACAGGGTGCCTATGGCTACACCTTC.

The chain employs TRBV13 and TRBJ2-1; TRBD2 aligns across 12 bases. Germline-derived CDR1 and CDR2 are PRHDT and FYEKMQ (reference sequence). The V segment lost 5 bases and the J segment 4 bases; nucleotides outside the gene matches: 3. The CDR3 runs to 15 residues. The CDR3 DNA reads as TGTGCCAGCAGCAATCTAGCGGGAGGGTACAATGAGCAGTTCTTC. It codes for CASSNLAGGYNEQFF.

This chain uses TRBV28 with TRBJ2-2, with TRBD2 matching 7 bases. The CDR3 consists of 20 residues. Germline CDR1 is MDHEN and CDR2 is SYDVKM. Unmatched junction bases numbered 15, after V lost 2 bases and J lost 0 bases. The CDR3 region is CASSLGFQWRELPNTGELFF. The CDR3 DNA follows: TGTGCCAGCAGTTTAGGGTTTCAGTGGCGGGAGTTGCCGAACACCGGGGAGCTGTTTTTT.

V and J are TRBV6-6 and TRBJ2-7, with 7 bases matching TRBD1. The junction had 11 bases not matched to a gene; V was cut back by 4 bases and J by 5 bases. The CDR3 is 15 amino acids. The germline CDR1 and CDR2 sequences are MNHNY and SVGAGI (reference sequence). The DNA for the CDR3 is TGTGCCAGCAGTTTTTCTTCGACAGGGTCTGACGAGCAGTACTTC. Translation: CASSFSSTGSDEQYF.

In this sample, this clone turned up a few times. CDR3 loop: CASRPTGLGAQGTGELFF. Written as DNA, the CDR3 is TGTGCCAGCAGACCCACGGGACTAGGCGCTCAAGGCACCGGGGAGCTGTTTTTT. This chain connects TRBV13 to TRBJ2-2; 8 bases align to TRBD2. The V segment lost 6 bases and the J segment 4 bases; nucleotides outside the gene matches: 16. The CDR3 is made up of 18 amino acids. Germline V CDR1 and CDR2: PRHDT, FYEKMQ (reference sequence).

The chain employs TRBV19 and TRBJ2-1, with TRBD2 matching 8 bases. CDR3 length equals 15 residues. Germline-derived CDR1 and CDR2 are LNHDA and SQIVND (reference sequence). V was clipped by 7 bases and J by 3 bases; unmatched bases: 8. The CDR3 DNA reads TGTGCCAGTAACGGGAGGGCCCGTAACTACAATGAGCAGTTCTTC. Its translation is CASNGRARNYNEQFF.

The chain combines TRBV5-1 with TRBJ2-7, with 12 bases lining up with TRBD2. Trimming took 4 bases from V and 7 from J; bases not matched to a gene: 9. The germline V gene has CDR1 SGHRS and CDR2 YFSETQ. The CDR3 runs 15 residues. CDR3 nucleotide sequence: TGCGCCAGCAGCCACGGGACTAGCGGGCCACTTGAGCAGTACTTC. Its translation is CASSHGTSGPLEQYF.

The chain has TRBV7-6 and TRBJ2-1; possible D gene TRBD2, 5 bases. Germline V gene data show CDR1 as SGHVS and CDR2 as FNYEAQ. This CDR3 is built from 16 residues. V was pared by 5 bases and J by 0 bases, with 14 bases between. CDR3 sequence reads: CASSQQWESSYNEQFF. In DNA form, the CDR3 reads TGTGCCAGCAGCCAACAGTGGGAGAGCTCCTACAATGAGCAGTTCTTC.

The chain couples TRBV4-2 to TRBJ1-3; D is undetermined. Germline V gene data show CDR1 as LGHNA and CDR2 as YNFKEQ. This CDR3 is built from 16 residues. Trimming shortened V by 0 bases and J by 0 bases, and 9 bases separated the two germline ends. The CDR3 sequence: CASSQDSSVSGNTIYF. CDR3 in DNA: TGTGCCAGCAGCCAAGATAGCTCGGTCTCTGGAAACACCATATATTTT.

CDR3 DNA: TGTGCCAGCTCCAGAACCGGGTCCCTGGGTAATCAGCCCCAGCATTTT. Its translation: CASSRTGSLGNQPQHF. The chain combines TRBV5-5 with TRBJ1-5, with D unresolved. Germline V gene data show CDR1 as SGHKS and CDR2 as YYEKEE (reference sequence). V was trimmed by 7 bases and J by 4 bases, leaving 21 bases between them. CDR3 length equals 16 residues.

The rearrangement uses TRBV9 and TRBJ1-2; tentatively, D is TRBD1 (5 bases). The CDR3 runs to 14 residues. The ends were cut back, 4 bases at V and 6 bases at J, with 16 bases in the middle. Germline V gene lookup returns CDR1 SGDLS and CDR2 YYNGEE. Here the CDR3 reads CASSPFGTPNGYTF. CDR3 nucleotide sequence: TGTGCCAGCAGCCCCTTCGGGACTCCTAATGGCTACACCTTC.

This chain connects TRBV30 to TRBJ2-3; a possible D gene is TRBD1 (6 bases). This CDR3 has 21 amino acids. V lost 2 bases to trimming and J lost 3 bases, with 33 bases between them. CDR1 is GTSNPN, CDR2 SVGIG, per germline (reference sequence). In nucleotides, the CDR3 is TGTGCCTGGAGTCGCCCCGTGTTTGGGGGCGAAAGAGGTCCGGCGACAGATACGCAGTATTTT. It yields the protein CAWSRPVFGGERGPATDTQYF.

This rearrangement joins TRBV9 to TRBJ2-7; no definite D call. Deletions cut 1 base from V and 6 bases from J, with 17 bases between. Germline V gene lookup returns CDR1 SGDLS and CDR2 YYNGEE. The CDR3 runs 15 residues. The CDR3 protein is CASSVTLDLGSEQYF. The CDR3 DNA is TGTGCCAGCAGCGTAACCCTCGACTTGGGTAGCGAGCAGTACTTC.

The chain is built from TRBV28 and TRBJ1-2; D may be TRBD1 (6 bases). The CDR3 has 13 amino acids. Per germline, CDR1 MDHEN and CDR2 SYDVKM. The germline V and J ends were trimmed by 8 bases and 13 bases, with 23 bases remaining between them. Written as DNA, the CDR3 is TGTGCCAGCGGGTGGACAGCCCCGCCGGCTGGCACCTTC. This sequence encodes CASGWTAPPAGTF.

This chain connects TRBV28 to TRBJ1-1; D perhaps matches TRBD1 (6 bases). The ends were cut back, 5 bases at V and 0 bases at J, with 13 bases in the middle. CDR3 length: 15 residues. The germline V gene encodes CDR1 MDHEN and CDR2 SYDVKM. CDR3 in amino acids: CASSLGAAMNTEAFF. The CDR3 nucleotides are TGTGCCAGCAGTCTGGGGGCAGCGATGAACACTGAAGCTTTCTTT.

This chain links TRBV19 with TRBJ1-5, with 7 bases fitting TRBD1. Per germline, CDR1 LNHDA and CDR2 SQIVND (reference sequence). With 5 bases clipped from V and 4 bases from J, the junction kept 5 bases outside the gene matches. The length of the CDR3 is 14 residues. The CDR3 reads CASSLGQVNQPQHF. The DNA of the CDR3 is TGTGCCAGTAGTCTAGGACAGGTAAATCAGCCCCAGCATTTT.

This clone was detected only a few times. The chain employs TRBV6-5 and TRBJ2-3; possibly TRBD2 for D (5 bases). From germline, CDR1 is MNHEY and CDR2 SVGAGI. The V end lost 8 bases, the J end lost 2 bases, and 11 bases lay between the germline ends. The CDR3 contains 13 residues. CDR3 residues: CASGRSLTDTQYF. CDR3 coding DNA: TGTGCCAGCGGGAGATCTCTCACAGATACGCAGTATTTT.